A selection of T cell receptor beta chains follows, all from one sample in a study of OX40 agonist ivuxolimab in advanced cancers. The repertoire was sequenced with immunoSEQ multiplex PCR; TCRdb's copy has only in-frame clones and lacks some. The sample carries about 11,000 clones, around 86% recorded once. The sample consisted of CD4+ or CD8+ T cells sorted from blood, taken in a trial of the OX40 agonist ivuxolimab. Receptor source: an adult with an advanced solid tumor such as melanoma, head and neck, liver or kidney cancer. CDR3s include the opening cysteine and the closing phenylalanine or tryptophan. D genes are given only for firm matches. Some rows mark clone size as missing; the rest say once, few, many or name a class of expanded clone.

clone size	V gene	J gene	D gene	CDR3 DNA	CDR3 protein
once	TRBV19	TRBJ1-4	NA	TGTGCCAGTAGTATATGGCAGGGAAATGAAAAACTGTTTTTT	CASSIWQGNEKLFF
NA	TRBV4-1	TRBJ1-1	NA	TGCGCCAGCAGCCAAGATGGGCAGGCAAACACTGAAGCTTTCTTT	CASSQDGQANTEAFF
NA	TRBV4-2	TRBJ2-7	TRBD1	TGTGCCAGCAGCTTATGGGGGACAGGAGCCTACGAGCAGTACTTC	CASSLWGTGAYEQYF
NA	TRBV9	TRBJ2-7	TRBD1	TGTGCCAGCAGCACGATGACAGGGGACGAGCAGTACTTC	CASSTMTGDEQYF
once	TRBV7-9	TRBJ2-1	NA	TGTGCCAGCAGCTTAGCCAGGGAGAATGAGCAGTTCTTC	CASSLARENEQFF
once	TRBV6-6	TRBJ2-3	NA	TGTGCCGAGGGGAGCGGCACAGATACGCAGTATTTT	CAEGSGTDTQYF
NA	TRBV28	TRBJ1-4	TRBD1	TGTGCCAGCAGTTTATATACAGGGGGGGGGAATGAAAAACTGTTTTTT	CASSLYTGGGNEKLFF
NA	TRBV5-1	TRBJ1-1	NA	TGCGCCAGCAGCCCGGTCTACAGGGCGATGAACACTGAAGCTTTCTTT	CASSPVYRAMNTEAFF
NA	TRBV7-7	TRBJ2-1	TRBD2	TGTGCTAGCAGCCCGCAGGGACTAGCGGGAGAGTACAATGAGCAGTTCTTC	CASSPQGLAGEYNEQFF
NA	TRBV27	TRBJ1-3	NA	TGTGCCAGCAGTTTAGACAGGAACTCTGGAAACACCATATATTTT	CASSLDRNSGNTIYF
NA	TRBV28	TRBJ2-7	TRBD2	TGTGCCAGCAGTTTACTAGCGGGAGGGTTGCCCTACGAGCAGTACTTC	CASSLLAGGLPYEQYF
NA	TRBV9	TRBJ1-4	NA	TGTGCCAGCAGCGTGGGGGGTACTAATGAAAAACTGTTTTTT	CASSVGGTNEKLFF
NA	TRBV4-1	TRBJ2-5	NA	TGCGCCAGCAGCCAAACTTCCCCGGATCGTCCCCAAGAGACCCAGTACTTC	CASSQTSPDRPQETQYF
NA	TRBV11-3	TRBJ2-3	TRBD2	TGTGCCAGCAGCACCCGGACTAGCGGCACAGATACGCAGTATTTT	CASSTRTSGTDTQYF
NA	TRBV6-5	TRBJ2-1	TRBD2	TGTGCCAGCACCCAAGCGGGAGGGCCATTCAATGAGCAGTTCTTC	CASTQAGGPFNEQFF
NA	TRBV10-3	TRBJ1-5	NA	TGTGCCATCAGTGAGTCTCCAGGGGATAATCAGCCCCAGCATTTT	CAISESPGDNQPQHF
NA	TRBV5-1	TRBJ1-2	NA	TGCGCCAGCAGCTTGGCCTACAGTTACTATGGCTACACCTTC	CASSLAYSYYGYTF
NA	TRBV7-3	TRBJ1-3	NA	TGTGCCAGCAGCTTGAACGGGGGCTTTGGAAACACCATATATTTT	CASSLNGGFGNTIYF
NA	TRBV27	TRBJ2-7	TRBD2	TGTGCCAGCAGTTTTCGCCTAGCGGGAGGCTACGAGCAGTACTTC	CASSFRLAGGYEQYF
NA	TRBV30	TRBJ1-5	TRBD1	TGTGCCTGGAGTGGGAGACAGGGTGGGCGCAATCAGCCCCAGCATTTT	CAWSGRQGGRNQPQHF
NA	TRBV5-6	TRBJ1-4	TRBD1	TGTGCCAGCAGCTCGACGACAGGGGGGGCGGAAAAACTGTTTTTT	CASSSTTGGAEKLFF
NA	TRBV7-9	TRBJ2-7	NA	TGTGCCAGCAGCCCCTGGAATGACGAGCAGTACTTC	CASSPWNDEQYF
NA	TRBV7-9	TRBJ2-7	NA	TGTGCCAGCAGCCCCCGGACGGACTCCTACGAGCAGTACTTC	CASSPRTDSYEQYF
NA	TRBV9	TRBJ2-3	TRBD2	TGTGCCAGCAGGGGGACTAGCGGGAGTGGCGATACGCAGTATTTT	CASRGTSGSGDTQYF
NA	TRBV4-1	TRBJ2-3	NA	TGCGCCAGCAGCCAAGATTCCAGGCTTAGGGACGTTGATACGCAGTATTTT	CASSQDSRLRDVDTQYF
NA	TRBV14	TRBJ2-2	TRBD2	TGTGCCAGCAGCCAAGGCTTAAGCGGGAGTCTGGCCGGGGAGCTGTTTTTT	CASSQGLSGSLAGELFF
few	TRBV6-5	TRBJ1-2	NA	TGTGCCAGCAGTTACTCGGGGGGAGGGAGCTATGGCTACACCTTC	CASSYSGGGSYGYTF
NA	TRBV4-1	TRBJ2-7	NA	TGCGCCAGCAGCCAACCAGACAACATACTCTCCTACGAGCAGTACTTC	CASSQPDNILSYEQYF
NA	TRBV28	TRBJ1-5	NA	TGTGCCAGCAGTTTCGAAGGAAGGGACCAGCCCCAGCATTTT	CASSFEGRDQPQHF
few	TRBV7-9	TRBJ1-6	TRBD1	TGTGCCAGCAGCCTATGGGTTGGGACAGGGAGTTTTTCACCCCTCCACTTT	CASSLWVGTGSFSPLHF
NA	TRBV7-9	TRBJ2-4	TRBD1	TGTGCCAGCAGCTTATACGGGCAGGGGGAAAACATTCAGTACTTC	CASSLYGQGENIQYF
NA	TRBV5-4	TRBJ2-7	TRBD2	TGTGCCAGCAGCTTGAAACGGACTAGCGGGAGGTGGTACGAGCAGTACTTC	CASSLKRTSGRWYEQYF
NA	TRBV9	TRBJ2-3	TRBD1	TGTGCCAGCAACGAGGGGGCTAACACAGATACGCAGTATTTT	CASNEGANTDTQYF
NA	TRBV5-6	TRBJ2-3	NA	TGTGCCAGCAGCTTGGGTAACGTCGGGAGATTCACAGATACGCAGTATTTT	CASSLGNVGRFTDTQYF
NA	TRBV4-1	TRBJ2-3	NA	TGCGCCAGCAGCCAAGAGACTAGCACAGATACGCAGTATTTT	CASSQETSTDTQYF
NA	TRBV19	TRBJ1-3	NA	TGTGCCAGTAGTATAGATGCTGGGGCCAGCGACTCTGGAAACACCATATATTTT	CASSIDAGASDSGNTIYF
few	TRBV19	TRBJ2-1	NA	TGTGCCAGTAGTAGGGCGGCCGGGGTCTACAATGAGCAGTTCTTC	CASSRAAGVYNEQFF
NA	TRBV5-1	TRBJ1-2	NA	TGCGCCAGCAGCTTGGAAATAGGGGGGACGCACAACTATGGCTACACCTTC	CASSLEIGGTHNYGYTF
once	TRBV5-1	TRBJ2-7	TRBD1	TGCGCCAGCCGTATCGACACAGGGGGTTGGTACGAGCAGTACTTC	CASRIDTGGWYEQYF
NA	TRBV4-1	TRBJ2-7	NA	TGCGCCAGCAGCCACCATTCCCCCGAGCAGTACTTC	CASSHHSPEQYF
NA	TRBV18	TRBJ2-7	NA	TGTGCCAGCTCCCCCTTGCCTCACGAGCAGTACTTC	CASSPLPHEQYF
once	TRBV27	TRBJ2-7	NA	TGTGCCAGCAGTTTCCCGGGGTCGGGAGAGCAGTACTTC	CASSFPGSGEQYF